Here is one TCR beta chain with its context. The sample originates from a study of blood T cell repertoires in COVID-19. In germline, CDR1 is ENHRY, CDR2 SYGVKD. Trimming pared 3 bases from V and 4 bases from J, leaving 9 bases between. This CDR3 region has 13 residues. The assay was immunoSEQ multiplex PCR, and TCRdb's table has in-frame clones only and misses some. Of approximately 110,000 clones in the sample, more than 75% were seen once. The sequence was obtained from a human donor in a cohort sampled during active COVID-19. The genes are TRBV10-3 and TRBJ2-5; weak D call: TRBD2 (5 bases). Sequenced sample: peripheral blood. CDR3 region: CAISDRGTETQYF. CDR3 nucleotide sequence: TGTGCCATCAGTGACCGGGGTACAGAGACCCAGTACTTC.